This paragraph covers one T cell receptor (beta chain) sequence. This entry comes from a study of blood T cell repertoires in COVID-19. Study information: The origin of the acute and convalescent COVID-19 samples was the United States, Italy and Spain.

Original processing methods: Amplifying reference gene primers gave estimates of nucleated cell counts. This table comes from immunoSEQ multiplex PCR, and its TCRdb copy is limited to in-frame clones, with some not included. V, J and clone size derive from that table, while D and trimming were established from the DNA sequence. The table records 68,000 or so clones, less than 80% of them present only once. This receptor was taken from a human donor in a cohort sampled during active COVID-19. Sequenced input: peripheral blood.

The CDR3: CASSLVGLAFEQFF. In DNA form, the CDR3 reads TGTGCCAGCAGCTTGGTGGGACTAGCTTTTGAGCAGTTCTTC. The chain joins TRBV7-2 to TRBJ2-1, with TRBD2 matching 9 bases. Germline CDR1 and CDR2: SGHTA and FQGNSA. V shed 3 bases and J 9 bases; nucleotides not matched to a gene: 6. The CDR3 totals 14 residues.